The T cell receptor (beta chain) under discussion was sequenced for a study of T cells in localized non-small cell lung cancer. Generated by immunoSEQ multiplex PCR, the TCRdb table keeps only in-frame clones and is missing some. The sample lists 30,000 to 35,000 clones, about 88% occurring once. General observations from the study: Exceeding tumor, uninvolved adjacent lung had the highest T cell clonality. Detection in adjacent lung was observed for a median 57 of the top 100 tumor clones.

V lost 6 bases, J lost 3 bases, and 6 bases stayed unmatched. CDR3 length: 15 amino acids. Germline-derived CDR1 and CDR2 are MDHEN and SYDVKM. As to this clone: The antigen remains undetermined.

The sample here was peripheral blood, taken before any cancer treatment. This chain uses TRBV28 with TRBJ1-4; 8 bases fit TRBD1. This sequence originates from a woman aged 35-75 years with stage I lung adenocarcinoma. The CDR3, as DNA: TGTGCCAGCAGAAGTACAGGGGGTCCTAATGAAAAACTGTTTTTT. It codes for CASRSTGGPNEKLFF.